Below, one T cell receptor beta chain is given with its context. Its antigen remains unknown. This CDR3 comprises 10 residues. V lost 5 bases and J 10 bases, leaving 8 bases between the germline ends. Germline CDR1 reads SEHNR; CDR2 reads FQNEAQ (reference sequence). The sample belongs to a study of CD8+ T cells in alopecia areata. From alopecia areata patients, lesional scalp punch biopsies and peripheral blood were collected. The sequencing template was cDNA reverse transcribed from extracted RNA. The assay was immunoSEQ multiplex PCR, and TCRdb's table has in-frame clones only and misses some. Among 70,000 to 95,000 clones listed, just over 50% were seen once. Overall study results and limits: There were also resident alphabeta T cells of normal skin sequenced in scalp samples. Scalp lesions, especially in alopecia totalis/universalis, had higher clonality than normal scalp.

Sequenced input: NKG2D-high CD8+ T cells sorted from blood. The chain links TRBV7-9 to TRBJ2-5; D uncertain. The receptor's source is a human donor with alopecia areata. This CDR3 reads CASSGLGQYF. DNA of the CDR3: TGTGCCAGCAGCGGCCTTGGCCAGTACTTC.